These 15 T cell receptor beta chains were all obtained from the same sample, sequenced in a study of T-cell reconstitution after alpha-beta-depleted transplantation in children. Using unique molecular identifiers, the investigators prepared the TCRbeta library. TCRdb passed the PCR reads through MiXCR, listing each CDR3 protein once. Of about 980,000 distinct CDR3 sequences listed, roughly 29% are singletons. The material sequenced was PBMCs, mostly from graft donor cells, taken 360 days after TCRalphabeta/CD19-depleted stem cell transplant. Receptors were obtained from a boy in the first two years of life who had a stem cell transplant for SCID, so the T cells may come from the graft donor.

The rearrangement joins TRBV5-1 to TRBJ2-1; D possibly uses TRBD1 or TRBD2 (6 bases each). Germline V gene data show CDR1 as SGHRS and CDR2 as YFSETQ. The CDR3 spans 15 residues. The V end was cut by 0 bases, the J end by 3 bases, with 10 bases between. The DNA for the CDR3 is TGCGCCAGCAGCTTGGGGGGGGCCCGCTACAATGAGCAGTTCTTC. As protein: CASSLGGARYNEQFF. Filled out from reference TRBV5-1 and TRBJ2-1, the complete variable domain reads KAGVTQTPRYLIKTRGQQVTLSCSPISGHRSVSWYQQTPGQGLQFLFEYFSETQRNKGNFPGRFSGRQFSNSRSEMNVSTLELGDSALYLCASSLGGARYNEQFFGPGTRLTVL.

The chain links TRBV5-1 to TRBJ2-2, with unresolved D. Trimming shortened V by 6 bases and J by 5 bases, and 14 bases separated the two germline ends. Germline lookup yields CDR1 SGHRS and CDR2 YFSETQ. CDR3 length equals 14 residues. The CDR3 DNA reads as TGCGCCAGCATGGCAGGTCGAGGAACCGGGGAGCTGTTTTTT. The encoded protein is CASMAGRGTGELFF.

The genes are TRBV2 and TRBJ2-3; 7 nucleotides match TRBD1. CDR1 and CDR2 from the germline V gene are SNHLY and FYNNEI. This CDR3 spans 14 amino acids. The V gene end was trimmed by 6 bases and the J gene end by 4 bases; junction bases not matched to a gene: 7. This chain's CDR3 is CASSRQGKADTQYF. CDR3 sequence (DNA): TGTGCCAGCAGCCGACAGGGCAAGGCAGATACGCAGTATTTT.

The rearrangement links TRBV7-2 to TRBJ2-1; D is tentatively TRBD1 or TRBD2 (5 bases each). The V end lost 5 bases, the J end lost 0 bases, and 11 bases lay between the germline ends. Germline assignment: CDR1 SGHTA and CDR2 FQGNSA. This CDR3 has 15 amino acids. CDR3 residues: CASSPNGASYNEQFF. As DNA, the CDR3 is TGTGCCAGCAGCCCCAACGGGGCCTCCTACAATGAGCAGTTCTTC.

The chain links TRBV10-2 to TRBJ2-7; D call uncertain. This CDR3 comprises 14 residues. The germline V and J ends were trimmed by 4 bases and 2 bases, with 12 bases remaining between them. Looked up from germline, CDR1 is WSHSY and CDR2 is SAAADI. In DNA form, the CDR3 reads TGCGCCAGCAGTGTAGGTCAGGCCACCTACGAGCAGTACTTC. Protein: CASSVGQATYEQYF.

V is TRBV28 and J is TRBJ1-1, with 8 nucleotides matching TRBD1. The CDR3 loop spans 13 amino acids. The J segment lost 1 base and the V segment lost 8 bases, leaving 3 bases of the junction unmatched. Germline lookup yields CDR1 MDHEN and CDR2 SYDVKM. The CDR3 protein is CASEQGANTEAFF. The CDR3 nucleotides are TGTGCCAGCGAGCAGGGGGCGAACACTGAAGCTTTCTTT.

This clonotype was detected many times. V gene TRBV5-1 combines with J gene TRBJ2-1, with 13 bases aligning to TRBD2. CDR1 SGHRS and CDR2 YFSETQ come from the germline V gene. The CDR3 contains 17 residues. The V segment lost 2 bases and the J segment 2 bases; nucleotides outside the gene matches: 4. The CDR3 sequence is CASSFRGTSGAYNEQFF. Written as DNA, the CDR3 is TGCGCCAGCAGCTTTCGCGGGACTAGCGGGGCCTACAATGAGCAGTTCTTC. Variable domain in full (rest from reference TRBV5-1 and TRBJ2-1): KAGVTQTPRYLIKTRGQQVTLSCSPISGHRSVSWYQQTPGQGLQFLFEYFSETQRNKGNFPGRFSGRQFSNSRSEMNVSTLELGDSALYLCASSFRGTSGAYNEQFFGPGTRLTVL.

This chain links TRBV20-1 with TRBJ2-2; TRBD1 is a possible D gene (6 bases). V was clipped by 4 bases and J by 8 bases, with 14 bases between them. The CDR3 length is 13 residues. Germline loops: CDR1 DFQATT, CDR2 SNEGSKA (reference sequence). For the CDR3, the DNA is TGCAGTGCTATGGCCTTCAGGGGAGGGGAGCTGTTTTTT. This codes for CSAMAFRGGELFF.

The chain couples TRBV29-1 to TRBJ2-5; D is possibly TRBD1 (6 bases). Per the germline V gene, CDR1 is SQVTM and CDR2 is ANQGSEA. V was pared by 6 bases and J by 4 bases, with 18 bases between. The CDR3 has 14 residues. The CDR3 coding sequence is TGCAGCGTCCTCTTGGGGGCGAGAGGAGAGACCCAGTACTTC. Its translation is CSVLLGARGETQYF. Filled out from reference TRBV29-1 and TRBJ2-5, the complete variable domain reads SAVISQKPSRDICQRGTSLTIQCQVDSQVTMMFWYRQQPGQSLTLIATANQGSEATYESGFVIDKFPISRPNLTFSTLTVSNMSPEDSSIYLCSVLLGARGETQYFGPGTRLLVL.

The V and J genes are TRBV20-1 and TRBJ2-3; TRBD1 or TRBD2 may be the D gene (6 bases each). CDR3 length equals 15 residues. The germline V gene encodes CDR1 DFQATT and CDR2 SNEGSKA (reference sequence). The V and J ends lost 3 bases and 0 bases respectively, with 13 bases between them. This CDR3 reads CSARAGGRSTDTQYF. The CDR3 region has the DNA TGCAGTGCTAGGGCCGGGGGCCGTAGCACAGATACGCAGTATTTT.

V is TRBV12-3 or TRBV12-4 and J is TRBJ1-1; no clear D. V was pared by 9 bases and J by 3 bases, with 17 bases between. CDR3 length: 14 residues. The CDR3 protein is CASREGGRDTEAFF. CDR3 DNA sequence: TGTGCCAGTCGAGAGGGAGGGAGGGACACTGAAGCTTTCTTT.

V and J are TRBV28 and TRBJ2-1, with D tentatively TRBD2 (7 bases). CDR1 MDHEN and CDR2 SYDVKM come from the germline V gene. The length of the CDR3 is 17 residues. V gave up 2 bases and J gave up 8 bases, with 22 bases separating them. In DNA, the CDR3 is TGTGCCAGCAGTTTAGGCCGGGCGGGGGCCCCTTGGGATGAGCAGTTCTTC. Translating gives CASSLGRAGAPWDEQFF.

This clonotype was seen a few times. The J gene is TRBJ1-1, the V gene TRBV20-1; D may be TRBD1 (6 bases). V was shortened by 2 bases and J by 4 bases, with 17 bases between the two germline ends. The germline V gene encodes CDR1 DFQATT and CDR2 SNEGSKA (reference sequence). The CDR3 covers 15 residues. The CDR3 region is CSARYQGPIVTEAFF. DNA of the CDR3: TGCAGTGCTAGATACCAGGGGCCAATCGTCACTGAAGCTTTCTTT.

The chain carries TRBV29-1 and TRBJ2-2, with TRBD1 matching 7 bases. Germline-derived CDR1 and CDR2 are SQVTM and ANQGSEA. This CDR3 region has 15 residues. J lost 0 bases, V lost 6 bases, and 7 bases had no gene match. The CDR3 bases are TGCAGCGTGGATTGGGGACAGTCGAACACCGGGGAGCTGTTTTTT. Its translation is CSVDWGQSNTGELFF.

This sequence joins TRBV7-6 and TRBJ2-5, with TRBD2 matching 7 bases. J lost 1 base, V lost 7 bases, and 3 bases had no gene match. Germline V lookup: CDR1 SGHVS, CDR2 FNYEAQ. This CDR3 is 13 amino acids long. The CDR3, as DNA: TGTGCCAGCACCAGACTAGCCCAAGAGACCCAGTACTTC. This encodes CASTRLAQETQYF.